The T cell receptor delta chain under discussion was sequenced for a study of gamma-delta T cells after stem cell transplantation. By frequency in the sample, this clone is large. Other DNA sequences of this sample code for an identical CDR3. The V segment lost 3 bases and the J segment 2 bases; nucleotides outside the gene matches: 1. CDR3 size: 13 residues. Germline CDR1 and CDR2: GEAIGNYY and EKD. TCRdb reprocessed the RT-PCR reads through CATT. Here the sample spans about 2,100 delta-chain clones, about 4.2% being singletons. The source is a human donor. It is not recorded whose cells these are; they may come from a transplant donor. The sequenced sample was gamma-delta T cells. This chain links TRDV2 with TRDJ1; TRDD3 agrees at 8 bases. CDR3 amino acids: CACDGIRTDKLIF. Here the CDR3 DNA reads TGTGCCTGTGACGGGATACGAACCGATAAACTCATCTTT.